This TCR beta chain was captured by sequencing in a study of response to subunit inactivated influenza vaccine. The CDR3 spans 14 residues. The germline V gene encodes CDR1 DFQATT and CDR2 SNEGSKA (reference sequence). Details on this clonotype: What it binds is not known. The junction differs from germline at one of its ends, possibly a read error.

TCRdb ran MiXCR on the RT-PCR reads and lists one entry per CDR3 protein. Of 300,000 to 350,000 distinct CDR3 sequences listed, just over 20% are singletons. Study outcomes and limitations: Authors proposed each seasonal influenza vaccination draws in few new T cells.

The source is a man aged 45 to 75 who received an inactivated influenza vaccine. Sequenced here: PBMCs from blood, sampled approximately 22 months after vaccination. V usage is TRBV20-1 and J usage is TRBJ1-5; no clear D. CDR3 bases: TGCAGTGCTAGAAGATTGCAGAGCAATCAGCTCCAGCATTTT. This translates into CSARRLQSNQLQHF.